Presented here are 11 T cell receptor beta chains from one specimen sequenced in a study of cytomegalovirus exposure and HLA in healthy donors. 60 Vbeta and 13 Jbeta primers were used in PCR. Sequencing used immunoSEQ multiplex PCR; TCRdb keeps in-frame clones, though not all of them. The sample lists 85,000 to 90,000 clones, about 80% seen once, with about 9.5% in the top ten. The sample taken for sequencing was PBMCs. The source is a man aged 25-45 years in good health and CMV-seropositive.

This clone was counted a few times. The chain couples TRBV7-3 to TRBJ2-7; D may be TRBD2 (5 bases). From germline, CDR1 is SGHTA and CDR2 FQGTGA. V lost 2 bases and J 7 bases, leaving 18 bases between the germline ends. CDR3 size: 15 residues. The chain's CDR3 is CASSLSGLAGSEQYF. CDR3 coding DNA: TGTGCCAGCAGCTTATCTGGGCTGGCGGGTTCGGAGCAGTACTTC.

This rearrangement joins TRBV7-8 to TRBJ2-5, with a tentative D call TRBD1 (5 bases). This CDR3 spans 15 amino acids. The ends were cut back, 4 bases at V and 1 base at J, with 13 bases in the middle. The germline CDR1 and CDR2 sequences are SGHVS and FQNEAQ. The CDR3 is CASSYPRQSQETQYF. Written as DNA, the CDR3 is TGTGCCAGCAGCTACCCCCGACAGTCCCAAGAGACCCAGTACTTC.

The V call is TRBV5-1, the J call TRBJ2-4, with 10 bases that match TRBD1. This CDR3 is built from 14 residues. The V gene end was trimmed by 4 bases and the J gene end by 8 bases; junction bases not matched to a gene: 6. Germline CDR1 and CDR2: SGHRS and YFSETQ. CDR3 amino acids: CASSVRTGGDIQYF. Here the CDR3 DNA reads TGCGCCAGCAGCGTAAGGACAGGGGGGGACATTCAGTACTTC.

In the case of this clone: One end of the junction is discordant with germline, which a read error may explain. V is TRBV7-9 and J is TRBJ1-5; D not resolved. Germline CDR1 and CDR2: SEHNR and FQNEAQ (reference sequence). The CDR3 is 14 residues long. The CDR3 here is CSSSLGLVNQPQHF. CDR3 coding DNA: TGTTCCAGCAGCTTAGGACTGGTCAATCAGCCCCAGCATTTT.

A note on this clone: The junction does not match germline at one end; this may be a read error. This chain connects TRBV7-7 to TRBJ2-7; 10 bases fit TRBD1. Germline CDR1 SSHAT, CDR2 FNYEAQ (reference sequence). The CDR3 length is 14 residues. CDR3 DNA sequence: TGTGCTAGCAGCCCCGGGACAGGGGCCTACGAGCAGTACTTC. Its translation: CASSPGTGAYEQYF.

The rearrangement uses TRBV2 and TRBJ2-1; TRBD1 is a possible D gene (6 bases). This CDR3 comprises 15 residues. V was shortened by 1 base and J by 5 bases, with 12 bases between the two germline ends. Germline CDR1 reads SNHLY; CDR2 reads FYNNEI. The CDR3 region has the DNA TGTGCCAGCAGTGAAGTAGGGGGACCAAACAATGAGCAGTTCTTC. Its protein product is CASSEVGGPNNEQFF.

The chain carries TRBV9 and TRBJ2-3; a possible D gene is TRBD2 (5 bases). The CDR3 length is 17 residues. Germline-derived CDR1 and CDR2 are SGDLS and YYNGEE. The V gene lost 0 bases and the J gene lost 0 bases, with 14 bases spanning the gap. CDR3 region: CASSVGWLAASTDTQYF. CDR3 DNA sequence: TGTGCCAGCAGCGTAGGTTGGCTAGCCGCTAGCACAGATACGCAGTATTTT.

This clone was counted only a few times. The chain has TRBV7-8 and TRBJ2-7; D is possibly TRBD1 (5 bases). Looked up from germline, CDR1 is SGHVS and CDR2 is FQNEAQ. The CDR3 covers 16 residues. Trimming pared 9 bases from V and 0 bases from J, leaving 21 bases between. The CDR3 reads CARRGIRAPSSYEQYF. DNA of the CDR3: TGTGCCAGAAGGGGTATTAGGGCCCCAAGCTCCTACGAGCAGTACTTC.

The gene calls are TRBV9 and TRBJ1-3; D remains ambiguous. V was cut by 0 bases and J by 7 bases, with 23 bases left in between. Per the germline V gene, CDR1 is SGDLS and CDR2 is YYNGEE. This CDR3 is 18 amino acids long. This chain's CDR3 is CASSVGRTLAGRGNTIYF. In DNA form, the CDR3 reads TGTGCCAGCAGCGTAGGGCGTACGTTGGCCGGTCGAGGCAACACCATATATTTT.

This clone came up once. The chain combines TRBV4-3 with TRBJ2-3; 7 nucleotides match TRBD2. J was trimmed by 2 bases and V by 0 bases; bases with no gene match: 5. CDR1 LGHNA and CDR2 YSLEER come from the germline V gene. This CDR3 has 16 amino acids. This CDR3 is CASSQEGRGFTDTQYF. DNA for the CDR3: TGCGCCAGCAGCCAAGAGGGGCGGGGGTTCACAGATACGCAGTATTTT.

The chain carries TRBV27 and TRBJ1-1; 9 positions match TRBD1. The V gene end was trimmed by 5 bases and the J gene end by 1 base; junction bases not matched to a gene: 2. There are 14 residues in the CDR3. CDR1 is MNHEY, CDR2 SMNVEV, per germline (reference sequence). The CDR3 spells CASSLQGANTEAFF. DNA for the CDR3: TGTGCCAGCAGTCTACAGGGGGCGAACACTGAAGCTTTCTTT.